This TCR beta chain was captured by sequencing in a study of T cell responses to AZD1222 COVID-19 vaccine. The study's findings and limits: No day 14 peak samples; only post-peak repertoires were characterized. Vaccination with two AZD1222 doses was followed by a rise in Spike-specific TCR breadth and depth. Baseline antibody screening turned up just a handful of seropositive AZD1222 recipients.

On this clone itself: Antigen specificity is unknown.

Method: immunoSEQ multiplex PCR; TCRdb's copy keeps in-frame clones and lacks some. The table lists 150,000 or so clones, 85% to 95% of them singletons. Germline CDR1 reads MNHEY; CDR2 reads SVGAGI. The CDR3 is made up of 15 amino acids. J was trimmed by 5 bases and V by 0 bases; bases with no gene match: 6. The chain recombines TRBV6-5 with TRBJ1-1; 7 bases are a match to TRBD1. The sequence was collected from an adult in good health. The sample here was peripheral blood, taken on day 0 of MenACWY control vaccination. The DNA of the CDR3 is TGTGCCAGCAGTTACTCGATCACAGGGGATACTGAAGCTTTCTTT. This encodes CASSYSITGDTEAFF.